This T cell receptor (beta chain) was recovered during a study of T cell responses to AZD1222 COVID-19 vaccine. Findings and caveats of the study: Clonal diversity was possibly underestimated, and white British individuals and females predominated among donors. None of the repertoires were sampled until the peak T cell response had passed. Seropositive at baseline were only a handful of AZD1222 recipients.

On this clone: No antigen is known for it.

This CDR3 has 12 amino acids. The germline gives CDR1 SNHLY, CDR2 FYNNEI. Between the trimmed V and J ends, which lost 3 bases and 8 bases, there was a span of 9 bases. Whether given at about 4 or about 12 weeks, second doses were pooled. TCRdb keeps only in-frame clones here, not all; method: immunoSEQ multiplex PCR. The sample contains around 150,000 clones, approximately 87% of which appear only once. The V gene is TRBV2, the J gene TRBJ2-3; D ambiguous. The receptor comes from an adult who received the AZD1222 COVID-19 vaccine. Sample: peripheral blood, taken 28 days after the second AZD1222 dose. Written as DNA, the CDR3 is TGTGCCAGCAGTGAGTGGAAAGGTACGCAGTATTTT. Translated: CASSEWKGTQYF.